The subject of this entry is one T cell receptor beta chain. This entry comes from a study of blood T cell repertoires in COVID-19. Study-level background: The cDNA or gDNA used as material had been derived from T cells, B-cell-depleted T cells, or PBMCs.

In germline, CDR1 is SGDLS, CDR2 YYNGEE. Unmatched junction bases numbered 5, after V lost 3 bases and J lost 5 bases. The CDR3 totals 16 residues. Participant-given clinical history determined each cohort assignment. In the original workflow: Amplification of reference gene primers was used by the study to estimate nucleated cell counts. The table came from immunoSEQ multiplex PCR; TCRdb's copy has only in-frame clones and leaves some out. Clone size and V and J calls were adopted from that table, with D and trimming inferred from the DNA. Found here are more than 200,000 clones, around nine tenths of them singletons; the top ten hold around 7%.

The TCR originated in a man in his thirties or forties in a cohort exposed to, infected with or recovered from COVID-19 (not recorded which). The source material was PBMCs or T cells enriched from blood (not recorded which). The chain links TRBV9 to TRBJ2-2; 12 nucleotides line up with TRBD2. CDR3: CASSGHGTSGTGELFF. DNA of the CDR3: TGTGCCAGCAGCGGTCACGGGACTAGCGGGACCGGGGAGCTGTTTTTT.